The sequence of this T cell receptor beta chain was determined in a study of T cells after yellow fever vaccination. TCRdb reprocessed the 5' RACE reads via MiXCR and lists one record per CDR3 protein. The table includes 450,000 to 600,000 distinct CDR3 sequences, approximately 13% detected once. About this clonotype itself: Its specificity is unknown.

Study results and caveats: Booster sampling recovered most clones from primary vaccination (approximately 96% CD4, around 88% CD8).

This specimen was PBMCs, taken on the day of the yellow fever booster vaccination. This receptor was identified in a man younger than 40 who received the YFV17D yellow fever vaccine.

CDR3 sequence (DNA): TGTGCCAGCGCGAGGACAGGGCAAGGCTACACCTTC. Translating it yields CASARTGQGYTF. The chain couples TRBV3-1 to TRBJ1-2; 8 bases are shared with TRBD1. The CDR3 contains 12 residues. Looked up from germline, CDR1 is LGHDT and CDR2 is YNNKEL (reference sequence). The J segment lost 8 bases and the V segment lost 8 bases, leaving 7 bases of the junction unmatched.